This TCR beta chain appears in the sequencing data of a study of cytomegalovirus exposure and HLA in healthy donors. Study-wide points: Per a prior analysis, the majority of TCR beta V segments were productive roughly 90% or roughly 30% of the time.

With 60 Vbeta and 13 Jbeta primers, the PCR was carried out. Sequencing was performed with immunoSEQ multiplex PCR; in TCRdb, only in-frame clones are kept and a portion is missing. The data show roughly 140,000 clones, with around 80% seen just once and 6.8% held by the top ten. On this clone: Its antigen is unidentified.

Sequenced input: PBMCs. This clonotype originated in a man aged 40-49 years in good health and CMV-seropositive.

For the CDR3, the DNA is TGTGCCAGCAGCGGCCTCCGGGGGGAGGGCCGCGAGCAGTACTTC. Residues: CASSGLRGEGREQYF. The chain has TRBV6-1 and TRBJ2-7; 7 bases fit TRBD2. Germline assignment: CDR1 MNHNS and CDR2 SASEGT. This CDR3 contains 15 residues. V lost 6 bases and J lost 6; bases outside the gene matches: 14.